What follows are 23 T cell receptor beta chains derived from one specimen sequenced in a study of identical twins. TCRdb re-called the 5' RACE reads with MiXCR, one entry per CDR3 protein. The data hold 650,000 to 750,000 distinct CDR3 sequences, with 21% observed a single time. These sequences were also reported in another study, on T cells expressing NK-cell markers.

The sequencing sample was made of PBMCs. These TCRs come from a woman in her late teens or twenties in good health.

The chain joins TRBV4-3 to TRBJ2-1, with TRBD2 as a possible D gene (6 bases). CDR3 length: 15 residues. Trimming removed 0 bases at V and 4 bases at J, with 10 bases between. Germline CDR1 LGHNA, CDR2 YSLEER. The CDR3 here is CASSQDPGAYNEQFF. In DNA form, the CDR3 reads TGCGCCAGCAGCCAAGATCCGGGAGCATACAATGAGCAGTTCTTC.

The V gene is TRBV12-3 or TRBV12-4, the J gene TRBJ1-1; D remains ambiguous. V gave up 2 bases and J gave up 11 bases, with 18 bases separating them. This CDR3 is 14 amino acids long. In nucleotides, the CDR3 is TGTGCCAGCAGTTTATCCCAGGCACGGTTGAGTGCTTTCTTT. Translation gives CASSLSQARLSAFF.

The chain has TRBV6-4 and TRBJ1-3; no firm D call. This CDR3 is 19 amino acids long. In germline, CDR1 is MRHNA, CDR2 SNTAGT. V was clipped by 5 bases and J by 0 bases, with 23 bases between them. Here the CDR3 DNA reads TGTGCCAGCAGTACCTCGTTTCGGGGTGGAGCCAGCTCTGGAAACACCATATATTTT. It translates to CASSTSFRGGASSGNTIYF.

The V gene is TRBV7-9, the J gene TRBJ2-7; TRBD2 aligns across 8 bases. The germline V gene encodes CDR1 SEHNR and CDR2 FQNEAQ (reference sequence). The J segment lost 3 bases and the V segment lost 5 bases, leaving 12 bases of the junction unmatched. The CDR3 is 16 residues long. The CDR3 is CASSEAGRGAHYEQYF. DNA for the CDR3: TGTGCCAGCAGCGAGGCGGGGCGGGGGGCCCACTACGAGCAGTACTTC.

This chain uses TRBV7-2 with TRBJ2-7, with 7 bases identical to TRBD2. Trimming took 0 bases from V and 7 from J; bases not matched to a gene: 9. The CDR3 is made up of 15 amino acids. Germline CDR1 SGHTA, CDR2 FQGNSA. Written as DNA, the CDR3 is TGTGCCAGCAGCTTAGCCGGGACTACCCTAAATGAGCAGTACTTC. Encoded protein: CASSLAGTTLNEQYF.

The V gene is TRBV7-2, the J gene TRBJ2-7; D not resolved. This CDR3 is built from 15 residues. Germline CDR1 SGHTA, CDR2 FQGNSA. The V end lost 5 bases, the J end lost 7 bases, and 21 bases lay between the germline ends. For the CDR3, the DNA is TGTGCCAGCAGCCCGAGCTACTACCCATCTAGGGAGCAGTACTTC. This encodes CASSPSYYPSREQYF.

The V gene is TRBV7-9, the J gene TRBJ2-1; maybe TRBD2 (6 bases). The CDR3 totals 13 residues. Germline V lookup: CDR1 SEHNR, CDR2 FQNEAQ (reference sequence). V was cut by 3 bases and J by 7 bases, with 10 bases left in between. This chain's CDR3 is CASSFDGSNEQFF. The CDR3 DNA is TGTGCCAGCAGCTTCGACGGGAGTAATGAGCAGTTCTTC.

This clonotype was detected ten times or more. The J gene is TRBJ1-1, the V gene TRBV6-5, with D uncertain. Germline-derived CDR1 and CDR2 are MNHEY and SVGAGI. V was trimmed by 4 bases and J by 5 bases, leaving 14 bases between them. The CDR3 runs to 14 residues. CDR3 sequence: CASSSGGRRTEAFF. In nucleotides, the CDR3 is TGTGCCAGCAGTTCGGGAGGGAGGAGGACTGAAGCTTTCTTT.

This clonotype was seen a handful of times. The rearrangement uses TRBV20-1 and TRBJ2-1; no reliable D call. Looked up from germline, CDR1 is DFQATT and CDR2 is SNEGSKA (reference sequence). The CDR3 loop spans 12 amino acids. V lost 5 bases and J 8 bases, leaving 13 bases between the germline ends. CDR3 protein: CSARWVLDEQFF. DNA of the CDR3: TGCAGTGCTCGCTGGGTTCTGGATGAGCAGTTCTTC.

This clonotype was seen more than once but under ten times. This rearrangement joins TRBV10-3 to TRBJ2-7; D gene ambiguous. Germline values: CDR1 ENHRY, CDR2 SYGVKD. Deletions cut 8 bases from V and 0 bases from J, with 17 bases between. CDR3 length: 15 amino acids. CDR3: CAIPQGHHSSYEQYF. The CDR3 DNA follows: TGTGCCATCCCTCAAGGCCATCACAGCTCCTACGAGCAGTACTTC.

The table lists this clonotype with many counts. Here the CDR3 reads CSAPRTGPTHEQYF. CDR3 nucleotide sequence: TGCAGTGCTCCCAGGACAGGGCCAACCCACGAGCAGTACTTC. The rearrangement uses TRBV20-1 and TRBJ2-7; 8 nucleotides line up with TRBD1. This CDR3 comprises 14 residues. CDR1 is DFQATT, CDR2 SNEGSKA, per germline (reference sequence). V was pared by 5 bases and J by 5 bases, with 11 bases of the junction left unmatched.

The chain joins TRBV14 to TRBJ2-1, with D perhaps TRBD1 (5 bases). CDR3 length: 13 amino acids. Germline V CDR1 and CDR2: SGHDN, FVKESK. Trimming took off 4 bases at V and 7 bases at J, with 11 bases between the two ends. Written as DNA, the CDR3 is TGTGCCAGCAGCCTGCAGGGTTTGAATGAGCAGTTCTTC. It encodes CASSLQGLNEQFF.

The chain employs TRBV27 and TRBJ2-7; D is ambiguous. This CDR3 region has 11 residues. V was shortened by 6 bases and J by 2 bases, with 5 bases between the two germline ends. Germline V gives CDR1 MNHEY, CDR2 SMNVEV (reference sequence). The chain's CDR3 is CASRMAYEQYF. The CDR3 nucleotides are TGTGCCAGCAGGATGGCCTACGAGCAGTACTTC.

The V call is TRBV6-2 or TRBV6-3, the J call TRBJ2-1, with TRBD2 identical over 14 bases. The ends lost 6 bases at V and 1 base at J; junction bases unmatched: 17. Germline CDR1 and CDR2: MNHEY and SVGEGT. The CDR3 runs 21 residues. CDR3 coding DNA: TGTGCCAGCAGCCGGACTAGCGGGAGGAGCCTAACCCTAGGGTCCTACAATGAGCAGTTCTTC. It specifies CASSRTSGRSLTLGSYNEQFF.

This clonotype was recorded many times. The genes are TRBV20-1 and TRBJ1-1; no clear D. The CDR3 extends over 12 amino acids. Germline CDR1 and CDR2: DFQATT and SNEGSKA (reference sequence). Between the trimmed V and J ends, which lost 4 bases and 2 bases, there was a span of 8 bases. In nucleotides, the CDR3 is TGCAGTGCTACAAAAGATAACACTGAAGCTTTCTTT. As protein: CSATKDNTEAFF.

CDR3 protein: CASSGLAGVGGEQYF. The CDR3 coding sequence is TGTGCCTCCAGTGGGCTAGCGGGAGTCGGCGGCGAGCAGTACTTC. The chain combines TRBV10-3 with TRBJ2-7, with TRBD2 matching 10 bases. This CDR3 is 15 amino acids long. After removal of 11 bases from V and 6 bases from J, the junction contained 16 bases not matched to a gene. Germline V gives CDR1 ENHRY, CDR2 SYGVKD.

This clonotype showed up just a few times. The genes are TRBV5-1 and TRBJ2-3; 9 nucleotides align to TRBD1. The junction had 5 bases not matched to a gene; V was cut back by 8 bases and J by 4 bases. The CDR3 covers 13 residues. Germline V gene data show CDR1 as SGHRS and CDR2 as YFSETQ. The DNA of the CDR3 is TGCGCCAGTAAGACAGGGGGTGCAGATACGCAGTATTTT. Translated, it gives CASKTGGADTQYF.

This clonotype was recorded a few times. The chain combines TRBV12-3 or TRBV12-4 with TRBJ2-1, with 11 bases matching TRBD2. With 4 bases clipped from V and 5 bases from J, the junction kept 10 bases outside the gene matches. This CDR3 region has 17 residues. The CDR3, as DNA: TGTGCCAGCAGTTCTCCATTAACTAGCGGGGGACACAATGAGCAGTTCTTC. This codes for CASSSPLTSGGHNEQFF.

This clonotype was picked up many times. The rearrangement joins TRBV5-1 to TRBJ2-1; 12 bases agree with TRBD2. The CDR3 covers 16 residues. Trimming removed 2 bases from V and 8 bases from J; junction bases left unmatched: 8. In germline, CDR1 is SGHRS, CDR2 YFSETQ. The CDR3 loop reads CASSFLTSGRGYEQFF. Here the CDR3 DNA reads TGCGCCAGCAGCTTCTTGACTAGCGGGAGAGGTTATGAGCAGTTCTTC.

This clonotype appeared many times. This rearrangement joins TRBV12-3 or TRBV12-4 to TRBJ2-1; D is unresolved. Trimming took 7 bases from V and 8 from J, leaving 12 bases between them. This CDR3 spans 12 amino acids. The CDR3 is CASTFTSHEQFF. CDR3 in DNA: TGTGCCAGCACTTTCACGAGTCATGAGCAGTTCTTC.

This chain connects TRBV12-3 or TRBV12-4 to TRBJ1-5; 9 bases agree with TRBD1. This CDR3 has 13 residues. The trim removed 5 bases at V and 7 bases at J, leaving 3 bases unmatched. The CDR3 here is CASSDTGGQPQHF. The DNA of the CDR3 is TGTGCCAGCAGTGACACAGGGGGCCAGCCCCAGCATTTT.

The sample holds a few counts of this clonotype. V is TRBV6-5 and J is TRBJ2-7; 7 nucleotides line up with TRBD2. CDR1 is MNHEY and CDR2 is SVGAGI in the germline V gene. Germline trimming cut 0 bases from V and 2 bases from J; bases unmatched to any gene: 4. This CDR3 has 15 amino acids. Here the CDR3 reads CASSYSGGRTYEQYF. CDR3 nucleotides: TGTGCCAGCAGTTACTCGGGAGGGAGGACCTACGAGCAGTACTTC.

This chain links TRBV5-1 with TRBJ1-2; the D is unclear. Trimming left V 0 bases short and J 8 bases short, with 8 bases between. The CDR3 has 12 residues. The germline CDR1 and CDR2 sequences are SGHRS and YFSETQ. The CDR3: CASSLGSLGYTF. Here the CDR3 DNA reads TGCGCCAGCAGCTTGGGTAGTTTGGGCTACACCTTC.